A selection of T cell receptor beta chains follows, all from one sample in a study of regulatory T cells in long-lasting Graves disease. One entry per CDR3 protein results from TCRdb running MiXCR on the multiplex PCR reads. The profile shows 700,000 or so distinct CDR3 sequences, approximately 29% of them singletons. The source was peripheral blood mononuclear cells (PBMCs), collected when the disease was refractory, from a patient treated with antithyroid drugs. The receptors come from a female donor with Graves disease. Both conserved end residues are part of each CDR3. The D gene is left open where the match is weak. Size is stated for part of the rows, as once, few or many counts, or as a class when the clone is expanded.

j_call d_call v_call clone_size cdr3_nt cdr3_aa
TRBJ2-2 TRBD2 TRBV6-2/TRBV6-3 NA TGTGCCATCGACAAGCGGGAGGGGGCCGGGGAGCTGTTTTTT CAIDKREGAGELFF
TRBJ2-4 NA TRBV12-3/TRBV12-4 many TGTGCCAGCAGGGTTACAGGGTCGACGGACATTCAGTACTTC CASRVTGSTDIQYF
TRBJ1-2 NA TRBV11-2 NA TGTGCCAGCAGCCTAAGGGTTCCGTACTATGGCTACACCTTC CASSLRVPYYGYTF
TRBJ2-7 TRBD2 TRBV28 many TGTGCCAGCAGGCCGAGCGGGACCGCCTACGAGCAGTACTTC CASRPSGTAYEQYF
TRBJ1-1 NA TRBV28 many TGTGCCAGCAGTTCTTGGGCAGGGATGAACACTGAAGCTTTCTTT CASSSWAGMNTEAFF
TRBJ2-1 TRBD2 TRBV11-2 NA TGTGCCAGCAGCCCCCTCCCAGCGGGAGCCCACAATGAGCAGTTCTTC CASSPLPAGAHNEQFF
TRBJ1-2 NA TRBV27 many TGTGCCAGCAGCCCGGACCTCCTTGGCTACACCTTC CASSPDLLGYTF
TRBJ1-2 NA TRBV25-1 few TGTGCCAGCGGAGGGGGGACCTATGGCTACACCTTC CASGGGTYGYTF
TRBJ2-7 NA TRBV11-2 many TGTGCCAGCAGTTTCCTCCCGAGGGGAGGCTCCTACGAGCAGTACTTC CASSFLPRGGSYEQYF
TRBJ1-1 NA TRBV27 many TGTGCCAGCAGTTTGGGGGTGAGGAACACTGAAGCTTTCTTT CASSLGVRNTEAFF
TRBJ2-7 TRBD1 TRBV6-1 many TGTGCCAGCATCGACAGGGGGTACGAGCAGTACTTC CASIDRGYEQYF
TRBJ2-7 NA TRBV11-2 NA TGTGCCAGCAGCTTAGGTTGGTCCTACGAGCAGTACTTC CASSLGWSYEQYF
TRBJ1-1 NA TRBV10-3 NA TGTGCCAGCTCTGGGGAATTGAACACTGAAGCTTTCTTT CASSGELNTEAFF
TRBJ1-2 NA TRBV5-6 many TGTGCCAGCAGCTTAAGACAGAGGATGAACTATGGCTACACCTTC CASSLRQRMNYGYTF
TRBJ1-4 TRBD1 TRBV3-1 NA TGTGCCAGCAGCAACGGGACAGGCCTTCCAGCTAATGAAAAACTGTTTTTT CASSNGTGLPANEKLFF
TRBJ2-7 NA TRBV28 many TGTGCCAGCAGTAGGGGTCGTGGGCGGGACGGCGAGCAGTACTTC CASSRGRGRDGEQYF
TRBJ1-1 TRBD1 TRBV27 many TGTGCCAGCAGACCGACAGGGGTGAACACTGAAGCTTTCTTT CASRPTGVNTEAFF
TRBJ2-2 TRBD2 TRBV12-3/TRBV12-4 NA TGTGCCAGCAGTTACCTAGCGGGTCTCGGATCGAACACCGGGGAGCTGTTTTTT CASSYLAGLGSNTGELFF
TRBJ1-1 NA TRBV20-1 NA TGCAGTGCTAGGGCGGTGGGGGAAACGAACACTGAAGCTTTCTTT CSARAVGETNTEAFF
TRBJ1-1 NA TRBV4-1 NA TGCGCCAGCAGCCAAGGATCATGGGCGAGGGGACTCATGAACACTGAAGCTTTCTTT CASSQGSWARGLMNTEAFF
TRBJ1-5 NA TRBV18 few TGTGCCAGCCGGGGACCTATTTTACAGCCCCAGCATTTT CASRGPILQPQHF
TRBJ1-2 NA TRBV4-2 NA TGTGCCAGCAGCCAAAGTCATGGACCTCCAGGCTACACCTTC CASSQSHGPPGYTF
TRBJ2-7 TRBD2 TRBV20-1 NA TGCAGTGCTAGCCCTAGCGGGCCAATCTCCTACGAGCAGTACTTC CSASPSGPISYEQYF
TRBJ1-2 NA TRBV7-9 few TGTGCCAGCAGCCCGGGGGGGACCGCAGATCATAACTATGGCTACACCTTC CASSPGGTADHNYGYTF
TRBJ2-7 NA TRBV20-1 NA TGCAGTGCTAGAGATTTTAGGGCACCCTACGAGCAGTACTTC CSARDFRAPYEQYF
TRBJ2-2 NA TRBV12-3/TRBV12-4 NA TGTGCCAGCAGTTTAGTAGCAGGGGTCCTCACCGGGGAGCTGTTTTTT CASSLVAGVLTGELFF
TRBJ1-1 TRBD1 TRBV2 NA TGTGCCTCTAAGGGACAGTTATACACTGAAGCTTTCTTT CASKGQLYTEAFF
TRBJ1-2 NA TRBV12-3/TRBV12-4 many TGTGCCAGCAATGCTCAGGGGAACTATGGCTACACCTTC CASNAQGNYGYTF
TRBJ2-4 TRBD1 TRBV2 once TGTGCCAGCAGTGAAGCGCCAGGGGGAAACATTCAGTACTTC CASSEAPGGNIQYF
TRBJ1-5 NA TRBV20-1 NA TGCAGTGCTACCCGGGGGGGGGGCGGCCATCAGCCCCAGCATTTT CSATRGGGGHQPQHF
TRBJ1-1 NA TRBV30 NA TGTGCCTGGGGGAGGAACACTGAAGCTTTCTTT CAWGRNTEAFF
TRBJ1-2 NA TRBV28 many TGTGCCAGCAGGCCGAATTCCTATGGCTACACCTTC CASRPNSYGYTF
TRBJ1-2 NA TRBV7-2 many TGTGCCAGCAGCTCTTATGAGACAGTCTACGGCTACACCTTC CASSSYETVYGYTF
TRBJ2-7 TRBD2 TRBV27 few TGTGCCAGCAGTCCGCGAGCTCCCGGGACTAGCAGCAATTACGAGCAGTACTTC CASSPRAPGTSSNYEQYF
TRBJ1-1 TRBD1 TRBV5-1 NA TGCGCCAGCAGCTTTACAGGGGCGGATGAAGCTTTCTTT CASSFTGADEAFF
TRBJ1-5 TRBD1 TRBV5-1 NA TGCGCCAGCAGCGCCGGGACAGGTAACAATCAGCCCCAGCATTTT CASSAGTGNNQPQHF
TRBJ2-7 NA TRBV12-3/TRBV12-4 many TGTGCCAGCAGCTACCCCCCAGGGGGGGAGCAGTACTTC CASSYPPGGEQYF
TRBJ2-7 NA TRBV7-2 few TGTGCCAGCAGCCCGATGGGGGGAGCCTACGAGCAGTACTTC CASSPMGGAYEQYF
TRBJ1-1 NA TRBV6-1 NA TGTGCCAGCAGTACACAGTCGAACACTGAAGCTTTCTTT CASSTQSNTEAFF
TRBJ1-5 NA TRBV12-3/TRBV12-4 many TGTGCCAGCAGTTTAGCAATGGGAGCCAATCAGCCCCAGCATTTT CASSLAMGANQPQHF
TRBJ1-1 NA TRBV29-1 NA TGCAGCGTTGGCGGGGGGGCCGGGAACACTGAAGCTTTCTTT CSVGGGAGNTEAFF
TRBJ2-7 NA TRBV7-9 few TGTGCCAGCAGCTTCCAGGACAGCAGAAGCTACGAGCAGTACTTC CASSFQDSRSYEQYF
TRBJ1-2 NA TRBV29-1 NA TGCAGCGTTGGCGCCACGGGAGGCTACACCTTC CSVGATGGYTF
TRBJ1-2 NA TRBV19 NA TGTGCCAGTAGTATAGGAGGTTTTCGGGATGGCTACACCTTC CASSIGGFRDGYTF
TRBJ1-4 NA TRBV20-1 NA TGCAGTGCTAGAGTTGGGGGAAGACTGTTTTTT CSARVGGRLFF
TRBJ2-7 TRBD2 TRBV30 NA TGTGCCTGGAATTCCGGGACTAGCTCCTACGAGCAGTACTTC CAWNSGTSSYEQYF
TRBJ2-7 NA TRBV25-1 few TGTGCCAGCAGTGAAGATAGGACAGCAACCTCCTACGAGCAGTACTTC CASSEDRTATSYEQYF
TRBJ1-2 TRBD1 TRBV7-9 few TGTGCCAGCAGCTTAGGGTCAGGGGGCGACTACACCTTC CASSLGSGGDYTF
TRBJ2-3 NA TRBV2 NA TGTGCCAGCAGTCGCGTTGGGGGTCTTGGCAGTTACACAGATACGCAGTATTTT CASSRVGGLGSYTDTQYF